Listed below are T cell receptor beta chains from one sample, sequenced in a study of T cell repertoires in cytomegalovirus infection. TCRdb fed the reads into MiXCR, producing one record per CDR3 protein. In the table there are hundreds of thousands of distinct CDR3 sequences, 30% to 40% of which are singletons. Material: PBMCs. These receptors all stem from a human donor in good health (CMV status not recorded). Some clones in this sample may be carry-over from other donors' samples. Both conserved end residues are part of each CDR3. D genes are given only for firm matches. Only part of the rows carry a size: once, few, many, or a class if the clone is expanded.

J: TRBJ2-3; V: TRBV7-2; length: 15; D: -; size: few; DNA: TGTGCCAGCAGCTTACAAGTGCATGGTACAGATACGCAGTATTTT; CDR3: CASSLQVHGTDTQYF
J: TRBJ2-7; V: TRBV11-2; length: 15; D: -; size: -; DNA: TGTGCCAGCAGCTTAGTCGGTCAATCTTTTAACGAGCAGTACTTC; CDR3: CASSLVGQSFNEQYF
J: TRBJ1-1; V: TRBV20-1; length: 14; D: TRBD1; size: once; DNA: TGCAGTGCTTTAGGGGACAGACTGAACACTGAAGCTTTCTTT; CDR3: CSALGDRLNTEAFF
J: TRBJ2-7; V: TRBV28; length: 15; D: -; size: few; DNA: TGTGCCAGCAGTCGCAGCGTTGGGGGGAATTACGAGCAGTACTTC; CDR3: CASSRSVGGNYEQYF
J: TRBJ1-5; V: TRBV19; length: 17; D: -; size: -; DNA: TGTGCCAGTACCACTTCCCGAGGGGGAGAAAGCAATCAGCCCCAGCATTTT; CDR3: CASTTSRGGESNQPQHF
J: TRBJ2-1; V: TRBV28; length: 19; D: -; size: few; DNA: TGTGCCAGCAGTTTTCCCCAATATCGGGCCGTCGGGGAACGCAATGAGCAGTTCTTC; CDR3: CASSFPQYRAVGERNEQFF
J: TRBJ1-6; V: TRBV5-4; length: 16; D: -; size: -; DNA: TGTGCCAGCAGCTATGGTCTACAGGACTATAATTCACCCCTCCACTTT; CDR3: CASSYGLQDYNSPLHF
J: TRBJ1-6; V: TRBV19; length: 20; D: -; size: -; DNA: TGTGCCAGTAGTCTGCGGAATTTCCCGTCCGCGGGGTCCTATAATTCACCCCTCCACTTT; CDR3: CASSLRNFPSAGSYNSPLHF
J: TRBJ1-6; V: TRBV10-3; length: 15; D: -; size: few; DNA: TGTGCCATCAGTGAAGAGGGTTCCTATAATTCACCCCTCCACTTT; CDR3: CAISEEGSYNSPLHF
J: TRBJ2-3; V: TRBV28; length: 15; D: -; size: -; DNA: TGTGCCAGCAGCCATAGCGGTTTTATAACAGATACGCAGTATTTT; CDR3: CASSHSGFITDTQYF
J: TRBJ2-3; V: TRBV28; length: 12; D: -; size: few; DNA: TGTGCCAGCCATCAGGGCACAGATACGCAGTATTTT; CDR3: CASHQGTDTQYF
J: TRBJ1-5; V: TRBV6-6; length: 13; D: -; size: -; DNA: TGTGCCAGCACCAGACTTAGCAATCAGCCCCAGCATTTT; CDR3: CASTRLSNQPQHF
J: TRBJ1-6; V: TRBV4-1; length: 14; D: -; size: many; DNA: TGCGCCAGCAGCCAAACCGCAGGGAGTTCACCCCTCCACTTT; CDR3: CASSQTAGSSPLHF
J: TRBJ1-1; V: TRBV11-1; length: 14; D: TRBD1; size: many; DNA: TGTGCCAGCAGCTTCGACAGGGTGAACACTGAAGCTTTCTTT; CDR3: CASSFDRVNTEAFF
J: TRBJ2-5; V: TRBV2; length: 14; D: TRBD2; size: -; DNA: TGTGCCATCAAAGTGGGAGCGGGGGAAGAGACCCAGTACTTC; CDR3: CAIKVGAGEETQYF
J: TRBJ1-3; V: TRBV7-8; length: 14; D: TRBD1; size: -; DNA: TGTGCCAGCAGATCCCCGGGGACAGGAAACACCCTATCTTTT; CDR3: CASRSPGTGNTLSF
J: TRBJ2-2; V: TRBV20-1; length: 17; D: TRBD2; size: few; DNA: TGCAGTGCTAGAGAAGGGGGACTAGCGGGGAACACCGGGGAGCTGTTTTTT; CDR3: CSAREGGLAGNTGELFF
J: TRBJ1-6; V: TRBV9; length: 16; D: -; size: -; DNA: TGTGCCAGCAGCCAAGGACAGAGCTCCTATAATTCACCCCTCCACTTT; CDR3: CASSQGQSSYNSPLHF
J: TRBJ2-5; V: TRBV2; length: 13; D: -; size: many; DNA: TGTGCCAGCAGTGAGCGGCAGCAAGAGACCCAGTACTTC; CDR3: CASSERQQETQYF
J: TRBJ2-1; V: TRBV29-1; length: 15; D: TRBD2; size: many; DNA: TGCAGCGTTGACCTCCTAGCGGGGGGGATGAATGAGCAGTTCTTC; CDR3: CSVDLLAGGMNEQFF
J: TRBJ2-3; V: TRBV27; length: 16; D: TRBD2; size: few; DNA: TGTGCCAGCAGTTTCCGACTAGCGGGGGGACCAGATACGCAGTATTTT; CDR3: CASSFRLAGGPDTQYF
J: TRBJ2-3; V: TRBV7-2; length: 15; D: TRBD1; size: -; DNA: TGTGCCATCAGCTCCCGGGACAGGGTCTCAGAGACGCAGTATTTT; CDR3: CAISSRDRVSETQYF
J: TRBJ2-5; V: TRBV7-2; length: 15; D: TRBD2; size: few; DNA: TGTGCCAGCAGCTTGGGACTAGCGGGGTCCGGGACCCAGTACTTC; CDR3: CASSLGLAGSGTQYF
J: TRBJ2-5; V: TRBV5-6; length: 13; D: -; size: -; DNA: TGTGCCAGCAGCGACGGACAGCGGAAGACCCAGTACTTC; CDR3: CASSDGQRKTQYF
J: TRBJ2-7; V: TRBV28; length: 13; D: TRBD1; size: -; DNA: TGTGCCAGCAGTTCCAGGGACAGGGAAAGGCAGTACTTC; CDR3: CASSSRDRERQYF
J: TRBJ2-1; V: TRBV18; length: 17; D: TRBD1; size: few; DNA: TGTGCCAGCTCACCCCGGACAGGGGTCCGATCCTACAATGAGCAGTTCTTC; CDR3: CASSPRTGVRSYNEQFF
J: TRBJ2-1; V: TRBV6-1; length: 15; D: TRBD1; size: -; DNA: TGTGCCAGCAACCCAGACAGGGAGCCCTACAATGAGCAGTTCTTC; CDR3: CASNPDREPYNEQFF
J: TRBJ2-1; V: TRBV27; length: 17; D: TRBD2; size: few; DNA: TGTGCCAGTTGGACTAGCGGGGGGGCGGGGTACTACAATGAGCAGTTCTTC; CDR3: CASWTSGGAGYYNEQFF
J: TRBJ1-1; V: TRBV7-6; length: 17; D: -; size: many; DNA: TGTGCCAGCAGCTTAGGGCGACACAGGGATTTGTACACTGAAGCTTTCTTT; CDR3: CASSLGRHRDLYTEAFF